A single sample gave rise to the 19 T cell receptor beta chains below, sequenced in a study of T cells in localized non-small cell lung cancer. Method: immunoSEQ multiplex PCR; TCRdb's copy keeps in-frame clones and lacks some. The sample carries roughly 10,000 clones, just over 90% recorded once. Sequenced material: peripheral blood, taken before any cancer treatment. Receptor source: a woman aged 35 to 70 with stage I squamous cell lung carcinoma.

This rearrangement joins TRBV7-2 to TRBJ1-6; D gene uncertain. Germline CDR1 reads SGHTA; CDR2 reads FQGNSA. The CDR3 sequence is 13 residues long. V dropped 0 bases and J dropped 10 bases, with 7 bases sitting between them. CDR3 in amino acids: CASSLAHSSPLHF. The DNA of the CDR3 is TGTGCCAGCAGCTTAGCGCACAGCTCACCCCTCCACTTT.

This sequence joins TRBV19 and TRBJ1-4; no clear D gene. The CDR3 has 13 amino acids. With 1 base removed from V and 8 bases from J, the gap between germline ends came to 8 bases. Germline-derived CDR1 and CDR2 are LNHDA and SQIVND (reference sequence). As DNA, the CDR3 is TGTGCCAGTAGTATAGGACGGGCAGAAAAACTGTTTTTT. It is translated as CASSIGRAEKLFF. The whole variable domain, remainder taken from reference TRBV19 and TRBJ1-4, is DGGITQSPKYLFRKEGQNVTLSCEQNLNHDAMYWYRQDPGQGLRLIYYSQIVNDFQKGDIAEGYSVSREKKESFPLTVTSAQKNPTAFYLCASSIGRAEKLFFGSGTQLSVL.

The chain has TRBV30 and TRBJ2-1; a possible D gene is TRBD1 (6 bases). The CDR3 sequence is 16 residues long. In germline, CDR1 is GTSNPN, CDR2 SVGIG (reference sequence). V lost 0 bases and J 3 bases, leaving 15 bases between the germline ends. Written as DNA, the CDR3 is TGTGCCTGGAGTGTAGGGCAGGGGTTGTACTACAATGAGCAGTTCTTC. Protein sequence: CAWSVGQGLYYNEQFF.

This sequence joins TRBV6-1 and TRBJ2-1; D is ambiguous. The CDR3 has 14 residues. The germline V and J ends were trimmed by 8 bases and 4 bases, with 15 bases remaining between them. Germline V gene sequence: CDR1 MNHNS, CDR2 SASEGT. The CDR3 here is CASLPRSLYNEQFF. As DNA, the CDR3 is TGTGCCAGCTTACCCAGGTCCCTATACAATGAGCAGTTCTTC.

In this sample, this clone turned up a few times. This chain joins TRBV18 and TRBJ1-5, with TRBD1 matching over 7 bases. This CDR3 has 16 amino acids. CDR1 is KGHSH and CDR2 is LQKENI in the germline V gene. Losses at the gene ends were 3 bases for V and 4 bases for J; bases not matched to a gene: 9. CDR3 DNA sequence: TGTGCCAGCTCACCCGGGGCCGAGGGGGCTAATCAGCCCCAGCATTTT. It is translated as CASSPGAEGANQPQHF.

This chain uses TRBV10-3 with TRBJ1-4; possibly TRBD1 for D (6 bases). The V gene's germline CDR1 is ENHRY and CDR2 SYGVKD. The CDR3 contains 16 residues. Trimming shortened V by 5 bases and J by 6 bases, and 19 bases separated the two germline ends. The CDR3 spells CAISQTGFEEYEKLFF. The CDR3 bases are TGTGCCATCAGTCAAACAGGGTTCGAGGAGTATGAAAAACTGTTTTTT.

The chain joins TRBV30 to TRBJ2-1; no reliable D call. Germline CDR1 reads GTSNPN; CDR2 reads SVGIG (reference sequence). The CDR3 loop spans 14 amino acids. V lost 1 base and J lost 7, with 14 bases in between. The CDR3 nucleotides read TGTGCCTGGAGTGATGATGGTTATTGGAATGAGCAGTTCTTC. It codes for CAWSDDGYWNEQFF. Combining the CDR3 with reference TRBV30 and TRBJ2-1 gives the whole variable domain SQTIHQWPATLVQPVGSPLSLECTVEGTSNPNLYWYRQAAGRGLQLLFYSVGIGQISSEVPQNLSASRPQDRQFILSSKKLLLSDSGFYLCAWSDDGYWNEQFFGPGTRLTVL.

This clone was counted once. The chain links TRBV15 to TRBJ2-7, with 7 nucleotides matching TRBD1. The CDR3 totals 14 residues. V lost 0 bases to trimming and J lost 5 bases; unmatched junction nucleotides: 4. Per the germline V gene, CDR1 is LNHNV and CDR2 is YYDKDF (reference sequence). CDR3 nucleotide sequence: TGTGCCACCAGCAGAGATACAGGGGTGGACGAGCAGTACTTC. It translates to CATSRDTGVDEQYF.

V usage is TRBV14 and J usage is TRBJ1-4, with D unclear. The CDR3 extends over 13 amino acids. Deletions cut 6 bases from V and 4 bases from J, with 9 bases between. The V gene's germline CDR1 is SGHDN and CDR2 FVKESK. CDR3 sequence reads: CASRVGYNEKLFF. Here the CDR3 DNA reads TGTGCCAGCAGGGTCGGCTATAATGAAAAACTGTTTTTT.

The chain combines TRBV13 with TRBJ1-1; TRBD1 might be the D (5 bases). CDR3 length: 15 residues. Looked up from germline, CDR1 is PRHDT and CDR2 is FYEKMQ (reference sequence). V dropped 5 bases and J dropped 0 bases, with 13 bases sitting between them. CDR3 sequence (DNA): TGTGCCAGCAGCCCTCGTTGGGGGGTGAACACTGAAGCTTTCTTT. Its protein is CASSPRWGVNTEAFF.

The chain links TRBV7-2 to TRBJ1-6; tentatively, D is TRBD1 (5 bases). The CDR3 totals 14 residues. V was shortened by 5 bases and J by 7 bases, with 12 bases between the two germline ends. CDR1 SGHTA and CDR2 FQGNSA come from the germline V gene. The CDR3 is CASSPEWGNSPLHF. DNA for the CDR3: TGTGCCAGCAGCCCAGAGTGGGGGAATTCACCCCTCCACTTT.

The chain's CDR3 is CASSLAQGYNEQYF. Here the CDR3 DNA reads TGTGCCAGCAGCTTAGCACAGGGTTACAACGAGCAGTACTTC. This rearrangement joins TRBV7-8 to TRBJ2-7; weak D call: TRBD1 (6 bases). The CDR3 spans 14 residues. In germline, CDR1 is SGHVS, CDR2 FQNEAQ. The germline V and J ends were trimmed by 0 bases and 5 bases, with 11 bases remaining between them. The complete variable domain, with remaining parts taken from reference TRBV7-8 and TRBJ2-7, reads GAGVSQSPRYKVAKRGQDVALRCDPISGHVSLFWYQQALGQGPEFLTYFQNEAQLDKSGLPSDRFFAERPEGSVSTLKIQRTQQEDSAVYLCASSLAQGYNEQYFGPGTRLTVT.

V is TRBV6-4 and J is TRBJ2-3; D gene unclear. The CDR3 length is 13 residues. The ends were cut back, 2 bases at V and 1 base at J, with 4 bases in the middle. Looked up from germline, CDR1 is MRHNA and CDR2 is SNTAGT. In nucleotides, the CDR3 is TGTGCCAGCAGTGACGGGGGCACAGATACGCAGTATTTT. This encodes CASSDGGTDTQYF.

The rearrangement links TRBV6-1 to TRBJ1-6; D is undetermined. V was cut by 2 bases and J by 5 bases, with 16 bases left in between. Germline V gene sequence: CDR1 MNHNS, CDR2 SASEGT. The CDR3 sequence is 17 residues long. CDR3 nucleotides: TGTGCCAGCAGTGAAAAATGGGGAAGGGCAGATAATTCACCCCTCCACTTT. This codes for CASSEKWGRADNSPLHF.

DNA of the CDR3: TGTGCCAGCTCACCACAGGAGGTTGGTTCACCCCTCCACTTT. Its translation is CASSPQEVGSPLHF. The J gene is TRBJ1-6, the V gene TRBV18; D is ambiguous. This CDR3 has 14 amino acids. Germline V gene sequence: CDR1 KGHSH, CDR2 LQKENI. V lost 1 base and J 9 bases, leaving 10 bases between the germline ends.

The CDR3 DNA follows: TGTGCCAGCAGCTACGGCAGGCCCCCCGATGGAAACACCATATATTTT. This translates into CASSYGRPPDGNTIYF. The chain uses TRBV11-2 and TRBJ1-3; D gene uncertain. The CDR3 has 16 amino acids. Looked up from germline, CDR1 is SGHAT and CDR2 is FQNNGV. V lost 4 bases and J lost 3, with 16 bases in between.

V and J are TRBV6-5 and TRBJ1-6; 8 positions match TRBD1. The V segment lost 2 bases and the J segment 9 bases; nucleotides outside the gene matches: 6. The germline V gene encodes CDR1 MNHEY and CDR2 SVGAGI. The CDR3 length is 15 residues. CDR3 amino acids: CASSYQTGGGSPLHF. The CDR3, as DNA: TGTGCCAGCAGTTACCAAACAGGGGGTGGTTCACCCCTCCACTTT.

This clone appeared once. This chain connects TRBV7-8 to TRBJ2-3; D perhaps matches TRBD1 (5 bases). V dropped 5 bases and J dropped 2 bases, with 17 bases sitting between them. The CDR3 covers 16 residues. Germline V gene data show CDR1 as SGHVS and CDR2 as FQNEAQ. DNA of the CDR3: TGTGCCAGCAGCCCGCGCAACCTAGGGGTCACAGATACGCAGTATTTT. Translated: CASSPRNLGVTDTQYF. Looking up the rest from reference TRBV7-8 and TRBJ2-3 gives the full variable domain: GAGVSQSPRYKVAKRGQDVALRCDPISGHVSLFWYQQALGQGPEFLTYFQNEAQLDKSGLPSDRFFAERPEGSVSTLKIQRTQQEDSAVYLCASSPRNLGVTDTQYFGPGTRLTVL.

V is TRBV5-4 and J is TRBJ1-1; D unresolved. There are 12 residues in the CDR3. The germline CDR1 and CDR2 sequences are SGHNT and YYREEE (reference sequence). Trimming pared 1 base from V and 8 bases from J, leaving 9 bases between. The CDR3 spells CASSLYSGEAFF. The CDR3 region has the DNA TGTGCCAGCAGCTTGTACTCAGGAGAAGCTTTCTTT. The full variable domain, with the rest looked up from reference TRBV5-4 and TRBJ1-1, is ETGVTQSPTHLIKTRGQQVTLRCSSQSGHNTVSWYQQALGQGPQFIFQYYREEENGRGNFPPRFSGLQFPNYSSELNVNALELDDSALYLCASSLYSGEAFFGQGTRLTVV.